The clone carrying this T cell receptor (beta chain) was seen ten or more times. Trimming cost V 2 bases and J 3 bases, with 17 bases left between them. This CDR3 is 17 amino acids long. The V gene's germline CDR1 is SEHNR and CDR2 FQNEAQ (reference sequence). This sample is drawn from a study of T-cell memory formation after mild COVID-19. In TCRdb, the 5' RACE reads were re-called with MiXCR into one record per CDR3 protein. The sample includes about 350,000 distinct CDR3 sequences, under 15% of them seen just once. This chain links TRBV7-9 with TRBJ2-1, with D possibly matching TRBD2 (5 bases). The source material was PBMCs or a T cell subset sorted from them (not recorded which). This receptor was taken from a man aged 18 to 30 who had mild COVID-19 (a few samples of this study predate the infection). Cell type and time point are not known. The CDR3 DNA is TGTGCCAGCAGCTTATGGTCCCGGTCGGGGATCTACAATGAGCAGTTCTTC. As protein: CASSLWSRSGIYNEQFF.